One sample yielded the 17 T cell receptor beta chains listed below, sequenced in a study of cytomegalovirus exposure and HLA in healthy donors. Clones were read by immunoSEQ multiplex PCR, and TCRdb kept only the in-frame ones, dropping some. The sample yields about 130,000 clones, about nine tenths seen once. The sample was PBMCs. All receptors derive from a man aged 25 to 40 in good health and CMV-seronegative.

The V and J genes are TRBV11-2 and TRBJ1-2; D is unclear. This CDR3 has 12 residues. Trimming left V 4 bases short and J 10 bases short, with 13 bases between. CDR1 is SGHAT and CDR2 is FQNNGV in the germline V gene. CDR3 DNA sequence: TGTGCCAGCAGCTCTGACTCCCGAACCTACACCTTC. This codes for CASSSDSRTYTF.

This chain joins TRBV7-3 and TRBJ2-3, with D maybe TRBD1 (5 bases). The V gene lost 4 bases and the J gene lost 4 bases, with 9 bases spanning the gap. In germline, CDR1 is SGHTA, CDR2 FQGTGA. The CDR3 runs to 13 residues. The CDR3 DNA reads as TGTGCCAGCAGCTATAGGGGCCCAGATACGCAGTATTTT. Protein product: CASSYRGPDTQYF.

There are a few counts of this clone. This chain uses TRBV30 with TRBJ2-1; no firm D call. Germline V gene lookup returns CDR1 GTSNPN and CDR2 SVGIG (reference sequence). This CDR3 spans 12 amino acids. Between the trimmed V and J ends, which lost 0 bases and 8 bases, there was a span of 8 bases. This CDR3 is CAWSVSHYEQFF. The DNA of the CDR3 is TGTGCCTGGAGTGTATCCCACTATGAGCAGTTCTTC.

V is TRBV6-1 and J is TRBJ2-2, with a weak D call TRBD2 (7 bases). The CDR3 totals 15 residues. V lost 10 bases and J 4 bases, leaving 19 bases between the germline ends. Germline CDR1 reads MNHNS; CDR2 reads SASEGT. CDR3 DNA sequence: TGTGCCACCAAGCAGGAGGGGGGGATCACCGGGGAGCTGTTTTTT. Translating gives CATKQEGGITGELFF.

This chain uses TRBV25-1 with TRBJ1-4, with D possibly TRBD1 on 6 matching bases. The CDR3 runs 14 residues. V was pared by 3 bases and J by 11 bases, with 16 bases between. In germline, CDR1 is MGHDK, CDR2 SYGVNS. CDR3 region: CASSDPPTGPKLFF. The CDR3 coding sequence is TGTGCCAGCAGTGACCCCCCAACAGGGCCCAAACTGTTTTTT.

In its sample, this clone was seen once. The CDR3 protein is CASSLGTSGRVYNEQFF. The CDR3, as DNA: TGTGCCAGCAGCCTTGGGACTAGCGGGAGGGTCTACAATGAGCAGTTCTTC. The chain links TRBV28 to TRBJ2-1; TRBD2 agrees at 16 bases. The junction had 5 bases not matched to a gene; V was cut back by 6 bases and J by 3 bases. The CDR3 is 17 residues long. Looked up from germline, CDR1 is MDHEN and CDR2 is SYDVKM.

The chain carries TRBV18 and TRBJ1-1; D unclear. There are 14 residues in the CDR3. Germline V gene sequence: CDR1 KGHSH, CDR2 LQKENI. V lost 5 bases, J lost 3 bases, and 13 bases lay in between. This CDR3 reads CASSGSTAYTEAFF. CDR3 sequence (DNA): TGTGCCAGCTCAGGCAGTACAGCCTACACTGAAGCTTTCTTT.

For the CDR3, the DNA is TGTGCCAGCAGCTTAGGGACAGGAGGCTACGAGCAGTACTTC. Its translation is CASSLGTGGYEQYF. The rearrangement uses TRBV5-4 and TRBJ2-7, with 8 bases aligning to TRBD1. V was clipped by 2 bases and J by 3 bases; unmatched bases: 4. CDR1 and CDR2 (germline): SGHNT, YYREEE (reference sequence). CDR3 size: 14 residues.

The CDR3 DNA sequence: TGTGCCAGCAGTGTGGTCCTCCTAGAGCAGTTCTTC. It codes for CASSVVLLEQFF. V gene TRBV2 combines with J gene TRBJ2-1; the D is unclear. This CDR3 comprises 12 residues. Germline V gene lookup returns CDR1 SNHLY and CDR2 FYNNEI. V was trimmed by 4 bases and J by 10 bases, leaving 11 bases between them.

The V call is TRBV6-1, the J call TRBJ1-2, with 7 bases matching TRBD1. The germline V gene encodes CDR1 MNHNS and CDR2 SASEGT. This CDR3 spans 12 amino acids. Trimming removed 8 bases from V and 10 bases from J; junction bases left unmatched: 10. DNA of the CDR3: TGTGCCAGCGGTCAACCGGGACAGAACTACACCTTC. Its protein is CASGQPGQNYTF.

This chain links TRBV7-9 with TRBJ1-1; a possible D gene is TRBD1 (5 bases). The CDR3 runs to 13 residues. Germline values: CDR1 SEHNR, CDR2 FQNEAQ (reference sequence). Trimming shortened V by 1 base and J by 11 bases, and 14 bases separated the two germline ends. CDR3 DNA sequence: TGTGCCAGCAGCTTAGAGGTGGGGCTGATGGCTTTCTTT. Amino acid sequence: CASSLEVGLMAFF.

The V call is TRBV6-5, the J call TRBJ1-1, with a tentative D call TRBD1 (5 bases). CDR3 length equals 14 residues. The V and J ends lost 5 bases and 3 bases respectively, with 13 bases between them. Germline V gene data show CDR1 as MNHEY and CDR2 as SVGAGI. DNA for the CDR3: TGTGCCAGCAGTCAATACGGGGGGGACACTGAAGCTTTCTTT. Its translation is CASSQYGGDTEAFF.

This sequence joins TRBV10-1 and TRBJ2-1; 7 bases map to TRBD1. Germline assignment: CDR1 WNHNN and CDR2 SYGVQD (reference sequence). The CDR3 consists of 15 residues. The J segment lost 0 bases and the V segment lost 5 bases, leaving 4 bases of the junction unmatched. The CDR3 spells CASSKQGSSYNEQFF. CDR3 DNA sequence: TGCGCCAGCAGTAAACAGGGGAGCTCCTACAATGAGCAGTTCTTC.

The chain joins TRBV5-1 to TRBJ2-4; 7 positions agree with TRBD1. The ends lost 5 bases at V and 8 bases at J; junction bases unmatched: 10. The CDR3 is 14 amino acids. Germline CDR1 SGHRS, CDR2 YFSETQ. The CDR3 nucleotides read TGCGCCAGCAGTCCGAATCCACAGGGGTACATTCAGTACTTC. Translation gives CASSPNPQGYIQYF.

This chain uses TRBV5-5 with TRBJ1-6; the match to TRBD1 covers 10 bases. With V trimmed by 3 bases and J by 10 bases, 4 bases remained unmatched. The CDR3 contains 14 residues. CDR1 and CDR2 (germline): SGHKS, YYEKEE (reference sequence). The CDR3 DNA sequence: TGTGCCAGCAGCTCGGGACAGGGGTTGTCACCCCTCCACTTT. Its translation is CASSSGQGLSPLHF.

This chain links TRBV14 with TRBJ1-4, with D perhaps matching TRBD1 (5 bases). This CDR3 has 15 amino acids. Trimming removed 5 bases at V and 0 bases at J, with 10 bases between. CDR1 is SGHDN and CDR2 is FVKESK in the germline V gene. The CDR3 here is CASSKGITTNEKLFF. DNA of the CDR3: TGTGCCAGCAGCAAGGGGATTACAACTAATGAAAAACTGTTTTTT.

This rearrangement joins TRBV29-1 to TRBJ1-2; TRBD1 might be the D (6 bases). Germline values: CDR1 SQVTM, CDR2 ANQGSEA. The CDR3 runs to 14 residues. The ends were cut back, 2 bases at V and 2 bases at J, with 12 bases in the middle. CDR3 protein: CSVELSRGNYGYTF. Here the CDR3 DNA reads TGCAGCGTTGAATTGAGCAGGGGCAACTATGGCTACACCTTC.